This paragraph reports one T cell receptor beta chain. Its antigen is still unknown. The record originates from a study of T cell responses to AZD1222 COVID-19 vaccine. Assay used: immunoSEQ multiplex PCR; TCRdb lists only in-frame clones, some missing. This table holds roughly 150,000 clones, approximately 87% found once. Study outcomes and limitations: Rises in breadth and depth of Spike-specific TCRs came after two AZD1222 doses. Donors were chiefly white British, with a greater number of females, and clonal diversity was perhaps underestimated.

The CDR3 runs to 14 residues. V lost 3 bases, J lost 5 bases, and 17 bases lay in between. Germline V gene lookup returns CDR1 GTSNPN and CDR2 SVGIG (reference sequence). V is TRBV30 and J is TRBJ2-7, with a possible D match to TRBD2 (6 bases). This clonotype was obtained from an adult who received the AZD1222 COVID-19 vaccine. Sequencing was performed on peripheral blood, taken 28 days after the second AZD1222 dose. CDR3 loop: CAWSLDGEADEQYF. CDR3 DNA: TGTGCCTGGAGCCTGGACGGGGAGGCGGACGAGCAGTACTTC.